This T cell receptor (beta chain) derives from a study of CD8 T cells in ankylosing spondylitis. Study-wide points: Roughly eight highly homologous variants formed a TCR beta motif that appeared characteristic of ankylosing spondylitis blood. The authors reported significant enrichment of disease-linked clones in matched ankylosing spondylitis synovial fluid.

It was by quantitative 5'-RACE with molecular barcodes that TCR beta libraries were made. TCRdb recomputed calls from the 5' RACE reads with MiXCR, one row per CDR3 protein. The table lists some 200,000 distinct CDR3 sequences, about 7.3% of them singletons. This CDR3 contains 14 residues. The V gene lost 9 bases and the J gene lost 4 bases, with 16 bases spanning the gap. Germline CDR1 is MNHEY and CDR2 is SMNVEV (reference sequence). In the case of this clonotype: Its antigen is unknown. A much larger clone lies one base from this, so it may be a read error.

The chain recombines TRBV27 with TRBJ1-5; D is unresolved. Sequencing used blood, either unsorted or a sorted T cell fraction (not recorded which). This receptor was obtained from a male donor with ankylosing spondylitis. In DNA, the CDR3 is TGTGCCAGAACCCTTCCACTAGGGAATCAGCCCCAGCATTTT. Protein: CARTLPLGNQPQHF.